This T cell receptor (beta chain) originates from a study of T-cell reconstitution after alpha-beta-depleted transplantation in children. From germline, CDR1 is SGHRS and CDR2 YFSETQ. The length of the CDR3 is 15 residues. The J segment lost 6 bases and the V segment lost 3 bases, leaving 10 bases of the junction unmatched. This clonotype was counted many times. The antigen is not known. As it was prepared, the TCRbeta library received unique molecular identifiers. TCRdb processed the PCR reads anew with MiXCR; each CDR3 protein has one entry. The sample lists 200,000 to 250,000 distinct CDR3 sequences; roughly 7.7% were seen once. Broader study findings: Two months or so post-transplant, alpha-beta T cells reportedly derived from several hundred expanded graft clones. The origin of high day-60 TCRbeta diversity in some patients lay in surviving recipient T cells and thymic progenitors. Newly generated T cells supplied most T-cell counts and diversity one year post-transplant.

The material sequenced was PBMCs, mostly from graft donor cells, taken 180 days after TCRalphabeta/CD19-depleted stem cell transplant. This TCR was sampled from a male patient younger than 18 who had a stem cell transplant for acute lymphoblastic leukemia, so the T cells may come from the graft donor. The V gene is TRBV5-1, the J gene TRBJ2-5; 8 bases agree with TRBD1. The CDR3 DNA is TGCGCCAGCAGCTATCCGGGACAGGTTAGGAAGACCCAGTACTTC. It yields the protein CASSYPGQVRKTQYF.